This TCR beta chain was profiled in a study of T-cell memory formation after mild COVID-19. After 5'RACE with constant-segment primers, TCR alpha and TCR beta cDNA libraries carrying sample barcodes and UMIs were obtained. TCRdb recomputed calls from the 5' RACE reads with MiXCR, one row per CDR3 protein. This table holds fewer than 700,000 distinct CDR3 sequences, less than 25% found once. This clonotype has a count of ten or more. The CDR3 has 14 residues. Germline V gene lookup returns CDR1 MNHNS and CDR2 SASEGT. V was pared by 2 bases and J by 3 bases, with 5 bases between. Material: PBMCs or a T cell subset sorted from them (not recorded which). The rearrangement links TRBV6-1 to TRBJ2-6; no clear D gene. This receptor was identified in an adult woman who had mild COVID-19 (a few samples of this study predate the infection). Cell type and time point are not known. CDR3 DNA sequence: TGTGCCAGCAGTGAAAGAAATGGGGCCAACGTCCTGACTTTC. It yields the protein CASSERNGANVLTF.